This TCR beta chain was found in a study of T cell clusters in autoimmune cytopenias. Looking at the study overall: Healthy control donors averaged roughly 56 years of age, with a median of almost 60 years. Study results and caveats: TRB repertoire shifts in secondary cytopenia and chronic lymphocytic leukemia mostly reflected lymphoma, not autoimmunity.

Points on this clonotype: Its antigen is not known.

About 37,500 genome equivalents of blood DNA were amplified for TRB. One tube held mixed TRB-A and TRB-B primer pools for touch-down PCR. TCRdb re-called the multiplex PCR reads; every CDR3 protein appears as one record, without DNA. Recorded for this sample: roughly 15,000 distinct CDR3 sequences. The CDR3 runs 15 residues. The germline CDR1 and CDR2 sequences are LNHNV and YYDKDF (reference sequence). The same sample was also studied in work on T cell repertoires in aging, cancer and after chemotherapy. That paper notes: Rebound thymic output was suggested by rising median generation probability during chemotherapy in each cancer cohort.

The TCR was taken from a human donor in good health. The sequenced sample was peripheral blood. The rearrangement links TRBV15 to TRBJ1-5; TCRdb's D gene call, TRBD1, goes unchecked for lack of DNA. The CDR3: CATSRGGMSNQPQHF. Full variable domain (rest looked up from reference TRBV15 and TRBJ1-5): DAMVIQNPRYQVTQFGKPVTLSCSQTLNHNVMYWYQQKSSQAPKLLFHYYDKDFNNEADTPDNFQSRRPNTSFCFLDIRSPGLGDTAMYLCATSRGGMSNQPQHFGDGTRLSIL.